Each of the 13 T cell receptor beta chains below was sequenced from the same sample in a study of T cells in Graves' hyperthyroidism and ophthalmopathy. Amplification of TCR beta CDR3 regions used RNA as the template. The HTBI primer set served for first-round RT-PCR of the TCR CDR3. One entry per CDR3 protein, called by TCRdb with MiXCR from the multiplex PCR reads. Of over 700,000 distinct CDR3 sequences in the sample, around 20% were seen once. The sequencing sample was made of blood. The receptor set was obtained from a woman in her forties or fifties with Graves' hyperthyroidism that later progressed to Graves' ophthalmopathy.

There are a few counts of this clonotype. The chain uses TRBV29-1 and TRBJ2-5; TRBD2 aligns across 12 bases. Germline loops: CDR1 SQVTM, CDR2 ANQGSEA. Trimming cost V 2 bases and J 3 bases; bases outside gene matches: 4. The CDR3 covers 15 residues. The CDR3 spells CSVEPRTSGEETQYF. In nucleotides, the CDR3 is TGCAGCGTTGAACCTCGGACTAGCGGGGAAGAGACCCAGTACTTC.

For this clonotype: This may stem from a read error, because a much larger clone lies one nucleotide away. The chain uses TRBV12-3 or TRBV12-4 and TRBJ1-5; unclear D gene. The CDR3 contains 13 residues. The CDR3 loop is CATSFRFNQPQHF. The CDR3 coding sequence is TGTGCCACCAGTTTCAGGTTCAATCAGCCCCAGCATTTT.

V and J are TRBV4-1 and TRBJ2-2; D is undetermined. V lost 0 bases and J 4 bases, leaving 12 bases between the germline ends. In germline, CDR1 is MGHRA, CDR2 YSYEKL. The CDR3 runs to 16 residues. The CDR3 here is CASSQEGEVLTGELFF. Here the CDR3 DNA reads TGCGCCAGCAGCCAAGAAGGAGAGGTTCTCACCGGGGAGCTGTTTTTT.

This clonotype was recorded at least ten times. The chain links TRBV2 to TRBJ1-1, with D maybe TRBD1 (6 bases). V lost 2 bases, J lost 6 bases, and 19 bases lay in between. CDR1 is SNHLY and CDR2 is FYNNEI in the germline V gene. The CDR3 has 16 amino acids. This CDR3 reads CASSERLLAEGAEAFF. The CDR3 DNA sequence: TGTGCCAGCAGTGAAAGACTCTTGGCTGAGGGGGCTGAAGCTTTCTTT.

This clonotype was seen repeatedly, ten times or more. The rearrangement uses TRBV5-1 and TRBJ2-1; 10 bases align to TRBD1. The CDR3 loop spans 17 amino acids. J lost 6 bases, V lost 3 bases, and 12 bases had no gene match. Germline CDR1 reads SGHRS; CDR2 reads YFSETQ. CDR3 nucleotide sequence: TGCGCCAGCAGCTCTAACTTGGGGACAGGGGCTCTCAATGAGCAGTTCTTC. Its protein product is CASSSNLGTGALNEQFF. Filled out from reference TRBV5-1 and TRBJ2-1, the complete variable domain reads KAGVTQTPRYLIKTRGQQVTLSCSPISGHRSVSWYQQTPGQGLQFLFEYFSETQRNKGNFPGRFSGRQFSNSRSEMNVSTLELGDSALYLCASSSNLGTGALNEQFFGPGTRLTVL.

This sequence joins TRBV3-1 and TRBJ2-5; the D gene is possibly TRBD2 (7 bases). Trimming took 2 bases from V and 5 from J, leaving 15 bases between them. In germline, CDR1 is LGHDT, CDR2 YNNKEL (reference sequence). The CDR3 loop spans 15 amino acids. The CDR3 reads CASSQNGGAGETQYF. The DNA of the CDR3 is TGTGCCAGCAGCCAAAATGGGGGGGCAGGGGAGACCCAGTACTTC.

This chain links TRBV20-1 with TRBJ1-5; 8 bases match TRBD1. The J segment lost 1 base and the V segment lost 7 bases, leaving 15 bases of the junction unmatched. This CDR3 is 17 amino acids long. Germline CDR1 and CDR2: DFQATT and SNEGSKA (reference sequence). CDR3 in amino acids: CSGVGQGFFGSNQPQHF. Written as DNA, the CDR3 is TGCAGTGGAGTTGGACAGGGTTTTTTCGGGAGCAATCAGCCCCAGCATTTT.

This clonotype was seen ten or more times. The CDR3 loop reads CASSLDRANEKLFF. CDR3 bases: TGTGCCAGCAGCTTGGACAGGGCCAATGAAAAACTGTTTTTT. The V and J genes are TRBV11-2 and TRBJ1-4; 8 nucleotides agree with TRBD1. Looked up from germline, CDR1 is SGHAT and CDR2 is FQNNGV. With V trimmed by 3 bases and J by 5 bases, 2 bases remained unmatched. This CDR3 has 14 residues.

The sample holds a few counts of this clonotype. The rearrangement links TRBV7-9 to TRBJ2-5; the D gene is possibly TRBD2 (6 bases). This CDR3 is built from 16 residues. V was cut by 2 bases and J by 4 bases, with 17 bases left in between. CDR1 is SEHNR and CDR2 is FQNEAQ in the germline V gene (reference sequence). The DNA of the CDR3 is TGTGCCAGCAGCTTAAGGGCGGGGCAGGGCGGAGAGACCCAGTACTTC. It is translated as CASSLRAGQGGETQYF.

This clonotype was counted between two and nine times. This clone may be a read error of a much larger clone one base away. This chain joins TRBV12-5 and TRBJ1-1, with TRBD1 as a possible D gene (5 bases). Trimming left V 6 bases short and J 5 bases short, with 22 bases between. This CDR3 is built from 16 residues. Germline V CDR1 and CDR2: LGHNT, FRNRAP. CDR3 residues: CASGDNKAGLRTEAFF. The CDR3 DNA sequence: TGTGCTAGTGGCGATAACAAAGCAGGGCTTCGAACTGAAGCTTTCTTT.

This clonotype appeared many times. V and J are TRBV5-1 and TRBJ2-1, with D perhaps matching TRBD2 (6 bases). The length of the CDR3 is 16 residues. The V gene's germline CDR1 is SGHRS and CDR2 YFSETQ. Trimming shortened V by 0 bases and J by 0 bases, and 10 bases separated the two germline ends. The CDR3 nucleotides are TGCGCCAGCAGCTTGGACGGGGGTGACTCCTACAATGAGCAGTTCTTC. It yields the protein CASSLDGGDSYNEQFF.

The sample holds many counts of this clonotype. The chain recombines TRBV5-1 with TRBJ1-2; TRBD1 matches 8 bases. CDR3 length equals 14 residues. Germline V gives CDR1 SGHRS, CDR2 YFSETQ. V shed 4 bases, J shed 4 bases, and the junction held 6 bases outside the gene matches. The CDR3 is CASSLDREAYGYTF. DNA of the CDR3: TGCGCCAGCAGCCTGGACAGGGAAGCCTATGGCTACACCTTC.

This clonotype came up a few times. The chain combines TRBV12-3 or TRBV12-4 with TRBJ1-2, with unresolved D. CDR3 size: 15 residues. V gave up 5 bases and J gave up 8 bases, with 21 bases separating them. CDR3 sequence (DNA): TGTGCCAGCAGTCCCCGACGGGGAAGGAAGGAGGGCTACACCTTC. This encodes CASSPRRGRKEGYTF.